These T cell receptor beta chains were read from a single sample in a study of shared clonotypes between healthy human individuals. Profiling relied on immunoSEQ multiplex PCR, and the TCRdb table lists in-frame clones only, not all of them. The sample yields 2 million to 2.5 million clones, more than 90% seen once. Source material: naive CD4+ T cells sorted from blood. The receptor set was obtained from a man aged 18-30 years in good health. Each CDR3 is given with its conserved first and last residue. The order of the fields is J gene, clone size, V gene, D gene, CDR3 DNA, CDR3 protein. D genes are given only for firm matches. Where a row states a size, it is once, few, many or the class of an expanded clone; other rows omit it.

j_call: TRBJ1-1; clone_size: .; v_call: TRBV7-6; d_call: .; cdr3_nt: TGTGCCAGCAGCTTAAGGGCGGGGGGGAGCAACACTGAAGCTTTCTTT; cdr3_aa: CASSLRAGGSNTEAFF
j_call: TRBJ1-6; clone_size: .; v_call: TRBV7-3; d_call: .; cdr3_nt: TGTGCCAGCAGCCCATCGACAGGCGGTTCACCCCTCCACTTT; cdr3_aa: CASSPSTGGSPLHF
j_call: TRBJ1-5; clone_size: .; v_call: TRBV2; d_call: .; cdr3_nt: TGTGCCAGCAAAAGGACGGGAGACGGGCCCCAGCATTTT; cdr3_aa: CASKRTGDGPQHF
j_call: TRBJ1-3; clone_size: .; v_call: TRBV5-1; d_call: .; cdr3_nt: TGCGCCAGCAGCTTGACCTCCGGGGCCAACTCTGGAAACACCATATATTTT; cdr3_aa: CASSLTSGANSGNTIYF
j_call: TRBJ2-7; clone_size: .; v_call: TRBV5-1; d_call: .; cdr3_nt: TGCGCCAGCAGCACAGGGATCCACGAGCAGTACTTC; cdr3_aa: CASSTGIHEQYF
j_call: TRBJ1-4; clone_size: .; v_call: TRBV4-1; d_call: .; cdr3_nt: TGCGCCAGCAGCCAAGTGTCAGGTCCTAATGAAAAACTGTTTTTT; cdr3_aa: CASSQVSGPNEKLFF
j_call: TRBJ1-5; clone_size: .; v_call: TRBV6-5; d_call: .; cdr3_nt: TGTGCCAGCAGTTACTCGTACAGGAGCGCTCAGCCCCAGCATTTT; cdr3_aa: CASSYSYRSAQPQHF
j_call: TRBJ1-2; clone_size: .; v_call: TRBV6-1; d_call: .; cdr3_nt: TGTGCCAGCAGGTCAGGCAGGAGAACGAGTGGCTACACCTTC; cdr3_aa: CASRSGRRTSGYTF
j_call: TRBJ2-1; clone_size: .; v_call: TRBV2; d_call: .; cdr3_nt: TGTGCCATTAAACAGGGTCCCGATGAGCAGTTCTTC; cdr3_aa: CAIKQGPDEQFF
j_call: TRBJ2-2; clone_size: .; v_call: TRBV5-1; d_call: .; cdr3_nt: TGCGCCAGCAGGGGCCCAGCCTCCGGGGAGCTGTTTTTT; cdr3_aa: CASRGPASGELFF
j_call: TRBJ2-1; clone_size: .; v_call: TRBV6-5; d_call: .; cdr3_nt: TGTGCCAGCAGTTACATCGACAGGAGGGAAGATGAGCAGTTCTTC; cdr3_aa: CASSYIDRREDEQFF
j_call: TRBJ2-7; clone_size: .; v_call: TRBV5-1; d_call: TRBD1; cdr3_nt: TGCGCCAGCAGCCCCTGGAAGGGACAGGGAGCCCCACCAGAGCAGTACTTC; cdr3_aa: CASSPWKGQGAPPEQYF
j_call: TRBJ2-1; clone_size: .; v_call: TRBV2; d_call: TRBD1; cdr3_nt: TGTGCCAGGGGACAGAGGTACAATGAGCAGTTCTTC; cdr3_aa: CARGQRYNEQFF
j_call: TRBJ1-5; clone_size: once; v_call: TRBV28; d_call: TRBD1; cdr3_nt: TGTGCCAGCAGCTTCCGACAGGGGGAAAATCAGCCCCAGCATTTT; cdr3_aa: CASSFRQGENQPQHF
j_call: TRBJ2-7; clone_size: .; v_call: TRBV25-1; d_call: TRBD1; cdr3_nt: TGTGCCAGCAGTGACGGGACAGGGGACTACGAGCAGTACTTC; cdr3_aa: CASSDGTGDYEQYF
j_call: TRBJ2-1; clone_size: .; v_call: TRBV30; d_call: TRBD1; cdr3_nt: TGTGCCTGGATGGTTACAGGGGGAAGCGTTACCGAATCAAGTCGTTACAATGAGCAGTTCTTC; cdr3_aa: CAWMVTGGSVTESSRYNEQFF
j_call: TRBJ2-2; clone_size: .; v_call: TRBV7-2; d_call: .; cdr3_nt: TGTGCCAGCAGCTTATCGTGGGAGCTGTTTTTT; cdr3_aa: CASSLSWELFF
j_call: TRBJ2-2; clone_size: once; v_call: TRBV9; d_call: .; cdr3_nt: TGTGCCAGCAGCTCTTTTGGGGGCGCGGGAACCGGGGAGCTGTTTTTT; cdr3_aa: CASSSFGGAGTGELFF
j_call: TRBJ1-6; clone_size: .; v_call: TRBV5-6; d_call: .; cdr3_nt: TGTGCCAGCAGAGCTGACAGTTCTAATTCACCCCTCCACTTT; cdr3_aa: CASRADSSNSPLHF
j_call: TRBJ2-1; clone_size: once; v_call: TRBV7-7; d_call: TRBD1; cdr3_nt: TGTGCTAGCAGCCCGGGACAGGGTTACAATGAGCAGTTCTTC; cdr3_aa: CASSPGQGYNEQFF
j_call: TRBJ1-5; clone_size: .; v_call: TRBV21-1; d_call: .; cdr3_nt: TGTGCCCCACAGGGAGGGAGACAGGGGCTATATAGCAATCAGCCCCAGCATTTT; cdr3_aa: CAPQGGRQGLYSNQPQHF
j_call: TRBJ2-7; clone_size: .; v_call: TRBV6-1; d_call: .; cdr3_nt: TGTGCCAGCAACTGGGGTCCGTCCTACGAGCAGTACTTC; cdr3_aa: CASNWGPSYEQYF
j_call: TRBJ2-1; clone_size: .; v_call: TRBV2; d_call: TRBD1; cdr3_nt: TGTGCCAGCAGTGCGTGGACAGGGGGCAGGGAGCAGTTCTTC; cdr3_aa: CASSAWTGGREQFF
j_call: TRBJ2-7; clone_size: .; v_call: TRBV2; d_call: .; cdr3_nt: TGTGCCAGCGTAACCGGGACACAGTACTTC; cdr3_aa: CASVTGTQYF
j_call: TRBJ2-7; clone_size: .; v_call: TRBV2; d_call: .; cdr3_nt: TGTGCCAGCAGTGTTAAGGGACTCGAGCAGTACTTC; cdr3_aa: CASSVKGLEQYF
j_call: TRBJ2-6; clone_size: .; v_call: TRBV7-3; d_call: .; cdr3_nt: TGTGCCAGCAGCAACGCAGGGCCCCTGGGGGCCAACGTCCTGACTTTC; cdr3_aa: CASSNAGPLGANVLTF
j_call: TRBJ2-3; clone_size: .; v_call: TRBV5-6; d_call: TRBD2; cdr3_nt: TGTGCCAGCAGCTTGCGCGGGGGGCAAGATACGCAGTATTTT; cdr3_aa: CASSLRGGQDTQYF
j_call: TRBJ1-2; clone_size: .; v_call: TRBV19; d_call: TRBD1; cdr3_nt: TGTGCCAGTAGTACCCTGGACAGGGGCTATTCTAACTATGGCTACACCTTC; cdr3_aa: CASSTLDRGYSNYGYTF